The 8 T cell receptor beta chains below all came from one sample that was sequenced in a study of T cell repertoires in cytomegalovirus infection. TCRdb used MiXCR to reprocess the reads, holding one entry per CDR3 protein. The data hold roughly 720,000 distinct CDR3 sequences, with about a third observed a single time. The specimen was PBMCs. The receptors were gathered from a human donor in good health (CMV status not recorded). Some clones in this sample may be carry-over from other donors' samples.

V usage is TRBV18 and J usage is TRBJ1-1; a weak D match, TRBD1 (5 bases). The germline V and J ends were trimmed by 2 bases and 6 bases, with 19 bases remaining between them. Looked up from germline, CDR1 is KGHSH and CDR2 is LQKENI. There are 16 residues in the CDR3. DNA for the CDR3: TGTGCCAGCTCACCAGTGACGCCCCGGGGGGTAGCTGAAGCTTTCTTT. This encodes CASSPVTPRGVAEAFF.

This clonotype has more than one count but fewer than ten. The chain has TRBV28 and TRBJ2-7; D is uncertain. CDR1 and CDR2 from the germline V gene are MDHEN and SYDVKM. V gave up 6 bases and J gave up 1 base, with 16 bases separating them. There are 15 residues in the CDR3. The CDR3 DNA reads as TGTGCCAGCAGCTTGCAGGAGTTGGCGTCCTACGAGCAGTACTTC. Amino acids: CASSLQELASYEQYF.

On this clonotype: The junction departs from the called germline gene at one end, perhaps through a read error. The rearrangement uses TRBV4-1 and TRBJ2-5, with a weak D call TRBD1 (7 bases). Germline CDR1 reads MGHRA; CDR2 reads YSYEKL. This CDR3 region has 13 residues. Here the CDR3 DNA reads TGCGCCAGCAGCCAGCCCGGGGGACAGCCTTCGAACTTC. Protein product: CASSQPGGQPSNF.

This clonotype appeared a few times. This chain links TRBV7-3 with TRBJ1-6; D ambiguous. Per the germline V gene, CDR1 is SGHTA and CDR2 is FQGTGA. There are 13 residues in the CDR3. Between the trimmed V and J ends, which lost 6 bases and 9 bases, there was a span of 12 bases. In DNA, the CDR3 is TGTGCCAGCAGTTCGGTCGAGGGTTCACCCCTCCACTTT. Translated: CASSSVEGSPLHF.

The chain's CDR3 is CASSDSQANTEAFF. The DNA for the CDR3 is TGTGCCAGCAGTGACAGCCAGGCGAACACTGAAGCTTTCTTT. This chain links TRBV6-5 with TRBJ1-1, with D maybe TRBD1 (5 bases). CDR1 and CDR2 (germline): MNHEY, SVGAGI. The V and J ends lost 5 bases and 1 base respectively, with 11 bases between them. The CDR3 runs to 14 residues.

This clonotype was seen ten or more times. The chain links TRBV7-2 to TRBJ1-6; D possibly corresponds to TRBD1 (5 bases). V lost 6 bases to trimming and J lost 4 bases, with 7 bases between them. This CDR3 is built from 13 residues. The germline gives CDR1 SGHTA, CDR2 FQGNSA. Here the CDR3 DNA reads TGTGCCAGCAGTTCAGGGTATAATTCACCCCTCCACTTT. It codes for CASSSGYNSPLHF. Full variable domain (outside the CDR3, taken from reference TRBV7-2 and TRBJ1-6): GAGVSQSPSNKVTEKGKDVELRCDPISGHTALYWYRQSLGQGLEFLIYFQGNSAPDKSGLPSDRFSAERTGGSVSTLTIQRTQQEDSAVYLCASSSGYNSPLHFGNGTRLTVT.

The rearrangement uses TRBV2 and TRBJ1-6; 7 positions agree with TRBD1. Germline loops: CDR1 SNHLY, CDR2 FYNNEI. With 6 bases clipped from V and 7 bases from J, the junction kept 12 bases outside the gene matches. This CDR3 has 16 amino acids. The CDR3 here is CASSPFMTGTNSPLHF. CDR3 nucleotides: TGTGCCAGCAGCCCTTTTATGACAGGGACAAATTCACCCCTCCACTTT.

This clonotype was detected ten times or more. The chain employs TRBV7-2 and TRBJ2-7; D remains unclear. The V end lost 5 bases, the J end lost 0 bases, and 8 bases lay between the germline ends. The CDR3 runs 13 residues. Germline-derived CDR1 and CDR2 are SGHTA and FQGNSA. The CDR3 nucleotides are TGTGCCAGCAGCATAAAGGGCTCCTACGAGCAGTACTTC. This codes for CASSIKGSYEQYF.